What follows are 21 T cell receptor beta chains derived from one specimen sequenced in a study of blood T cell repertoires in COVID-19. Libraries were prepared by immunoSEQ multiplex PCR; TCRdb keeps only in-frame clonotypes and omits some of them. The sample holds approximately 230,000 clones, approximately 88% seen once. The sample consisted of peripheral blood. Receptors were obtained from a woman aged 30 to 39 with COVID-19, enrolled during active disease.

This chain uses TRBV3-1 (or the pseudogene TRBV3-2) with TRBJ1-1; 7 bases map to TRBD1. V lost 4 bases and J lost 0; bases outside the gene matches: 11. Germline CDR1 is LGHDT and CDR2 is YNNKEL (reference sequence). The CDR3 spans 17 residues. CDR3 DNA sequence: TGTGCCAGCAGCCCCCACATTAGACAGGGAGTGAACACTGAAGCTTTCTTT. Its translation: CASSPHIRQGVNTEAFF.

This clone was detected only once. The chain joins TRBV7-9 to TRBJ1-1, with 10 bases identical to TRBD1. The germline gives CDR1 SEHNR, CDR2 FQNEAQ (reference sequence). There are 16 residues in the CDR3. V lost 5 bases, J lost 3 bases, and 9 bases stayed unmatched. The CDR3 protein is CASSAGQGLFDTEAFF. DNA of the CDR3: TGTGCCAGCAGCGCGGGACAGGGGTTATTCGACACTGAAGCTTTCTTT.

The genes are TRBV4-3 and TRBJ2-1, with D maybe TRBD2 (6 bases). V was trimmed by 1 base and J by 10 bases, leaving 17 bases between them. The CDR3 contains 15 residues. Looked up from germline, CDR1 is LGHNA and CDR2 is YSLEER. CDR3 region: CASSQGRTGDREQFF. The CDR3 DNA reads TGCGCCAGCAGCCAAGGTCGGACGGGAGATCGGGAGCAGTTCTTC.

The chain recombines TRBV10-3 with TRBJ2-1; the D is unclear. Between the trimmed V and J ends, which lost 0 bases and 3 bases, there was a span of 9 bases. Germline CDR1 and CDR2: ENHRY and SYGVKD. CDR3 size: 15 residues. The CDR3 reads CAISESSVSYNEQFF. DNA for the CDR3: TGTGCCATCAGTGAGTCGAGCGTTAGCTACAATGAGCAGTTCTTC.

The table lists this clone with a few counts. The V call is TRBV4-1, the J call TRBJ2-7, with 8 bases matching TRBD1. The CDR3 is 14 amino acids. V was clipped by 4 bases and J by 2 bases; unmatched bases: 4. Per germline, CDR1 MGHRA and CDR2 YSYEKL. The CDR3 DNA reads TGCGCCAGCAGCCTCGACAGGGGCCCCTACGAGCAGTACGTC. Its protein is CASSLDRGPYEQYV.

The chain links TRBV5-4 to TRBJ2-7; 15 bases are a match to TRBD2. With V trimmed by 3 bases and J by 4 bases, 5 bases remained unmatched. Germline CDR1 SGHNT, CDR2 YYREEE (reference sequence). The CDR3 is 16 residues long. The DNA of the CDR3 is TGTGCCAGCAGCTACGGGACTAGCGGGAGGAGGTACGAGCAGTACGTC. Encoded protein: CASSYGTSGRRYEQYV.

The rearrangement joins TRBV7-9 to TRBJ1-1; D remains unclear. The CDR3 length is 14 residues. From germline, CDR1 is SEHNR and CDR2 FQNEAQ (reference sequence). V shed 2 bases and J shed 0 bases, with 7 bases lying between them. The CDR3 coding sequence is TGTGCCAGCAGCTTAAGTGGCATGAACACTGAAGCTTTCTTT. Encoded protein: CASSLSGMNTEAFF. Full variable domain (outside the CDR3, taken from reference TRBV7-9 and TRBJ1-1): DTGVSQNPRHKITKRGQNVTFRCDPISEHNRLYWYRQTLGQGPEFLTYFQNEAQLEKSRLLSDRFSAERPKGSFSTLEIQRTEQGDSAMYLCASSLSGMNTEAFFGQGTRLTVV.

V and J are TRBV7-2 and TRBJ1-5; 7 bases line up with TRBD1. Germline assignment: CDR1 SGHTA and CDR2 FQGNSA. The J segment lost 5 bases and the V segment lost 2 bases, leaving 6 bases of the junction unmatched. This CDR3 is built from 15 residues. CDR3: CASSLHRGLDQPQHF. CDR3 DNA sequence: TGTGCCAGCAGCTTACACAGGGGATTGGATCAGCCCCAGCATTTT. The full variable domain, completed using reference TRBV7-2 and TRBJ1-5, is GAGVSQSPSNKVTEKGKDVELRCDPISGHTALYWYRQSLGQGLEFLIYFQGNSAPDKSGLPSDRFSAERTGGSVSTLTIQRTQQEDSAVYLCASSLHRGLDQPQHFGDGTRLSIL.

This sequence joins TRBV10-1 and TRBJ2-2; D is undetermined. The CDR3 is 13 residues long. The V gene's germline CDR1 is WNHNN and CDR2 SYGVQD (reference sequence). With 3 bases removed from V and 5 bases from J, the gap between germline ends came to 7 bases. CDR3 coding DNA: TGCGCCAGCAGTGAATCTGAGACCGGGGAGCTGTTTTTT. This codes for CASSESETGELFF.

In its sample, this clone was seen once. The CDR3 DNA reads TGCGCCAGCAGAGGAGAGGGATCCCACGAGCAGTACTTC. Translated, it gives CASRGEGSHEQYF. The rearrangement links TRBV5-1 to TRBJ2-7, with a possible D match to TRBD2 (5 bases). V lost 5 bases and J 5 bases, leaving 14 bases between the germline ends. This CDR3 is 13 amino acids long. Germline V CDR1 and CDR2: SGHRS, YFSETQ.

V and J are TRBV28 and TRBJ1-1; 7 bases agree with TRBD1. Germline CDR1 MDHEN, CDR2 SYDVKM. The trim removed 7 bases at V and 5 bases at J, leaving 7 bases unmatched. The CDR3 contains 13 residues. CDR3 protein: CASTWTGDTEAFF. CDR3 DNA sequence: TGTGCCAGCACCTGGACAGGAGATACTGAAGCTTTCTTT.

The J gene is TRBJ2-1, the V gene TRBV4-1, with 9 bases identical to TRBD2. Germline V gives CDR1 MGHRA, CDR2 YSYEKL. The CDR3 is 22 residues long. V shed 0 bases, J shed 2 bases, and the junction held 20 bases outside the gene matches. The CDR3 sequence: CASSQDRFQWRGGRGTYNEQFF. The DNA of the CDR3 is TGCGCCAGCAGCCAAGATCGGTTCCAATGGCGGGGGGGCCGTGGAACCTACAATGAGCAGTTCTTC.

The table lists this clone with a count of one. The rearrangement joins TRBV5-6 to TRBJ2-3, with 10 bases matching TRBD2. The V gene's germline CDR1 is SGHDT and CDR2 YYEEEE. Unmatched junction bases numbered 3, after V lost 2 bases and J lost 0 bases. The CDR3 is 16 residues long. CDR3 sequence: CASSLAGGPSTDTQYF. The CDR3 coding sequence is TGTGCCAGCAGCTTAGCGGGGGGGCCTAGCACAGATACGCAGTATTTT.

This clone was observed a single time. This chain uses TRBV4-3 with TRBJ1-4; 9 nucleotides match TRBD1. The V and J ends lost 4 bases and 8 bases, in that order; junction bases with no gene match: 5. The CDR3 spans 14 residues. Germline V lookup: CDR1 LGHNA, CDR2 YSLEER. Here the CDR3 reads CASSPGQGWEKLFF. In DNA form, the CDR3 reads TGCGCCAGCAGCCCGGGACAGGGATGGGAAAAACTGTTTTTT.

The chain is built from TRBV7-9 and TRBJ1-2, with D perhaps matching TRBD1 (6 bases). The ends were cut back, 5 bases at V and 7 bases at J, with 17 bases in the middle. The CDR3 sequence is 14 residues long. Germline V CDR1 and CDR2: SEHNR, FQNEAQ (reference sequence). The CDR3 spells CASSLGGDLGGYTF. CDR3 bases: TGTGCCAGCAGCCTAGGGGGGGATTTAGGTGGCTACACCTTC.

The rearrangement uses TRBV19 and TRBJ1-1, with 9 bases that match TRBD1. The CDR3 extends over 13 amino acids. Trimming took 7 bases from V and 7 from J; bases not matched to a gene: 7. The germline gives CDR1 LNHDA, CDR2 SQIVND (reference sequence). CDR3 loop: CASTLTGGSEAFF. The CDR3, as DNA: TGTGCCAGTACCTTAACAGGGGGCAGTGAAGCTTTCTTT.

The CDR3 DNA is TGTGCCAGCAGCAGTACCGGGACAGGGGAAACAGATACGCAGTATTTT. This encodes CASSSTGTGETDTQYF. The rearrangement uses TRBV5-4 and TRBJ2-3; TRBD1 agrees at 10 bases. This CDR3 spans 16 amino acids. The V gene's germline CDR1 is SGHNT and CDR2 YYREEE (reference sequence). V shed 4 bases, J shed 3 bases, and the junction held 8 bases outside the gene matches.

The chain links TRBV5-5 to TRBJ1-6, with a possible D match to TRBD1 (6 bases). Trimming cost V 0 bases and J 5 bases, with 6 bases left between them. The germline gives CDR1 SGHKS, CDR2 YYEKEE (reference sequence). This CDR3 is built from 14 residues. For the CDR3, the DNA is TGTGCCAGCAGCTTGGCAGGGGATAATTCACCCCTCCACTTT. This translates into CASSLAGDNSPLHF.

The chain uses TRBV4-3 and TRBJ2-3; D perhaps matches TRBD2 (6 bases). The CDR3 totals 15 residues. CDR1 and CDR2 from the germline V gene are LGHNA and YSLEER. V lost 4 bases, J lost 0 bases, and 11 bases lay in between. In DNA form, the CDR3 reads TGCGCCAGCAGCCCGGGACTGTATAGCACAGATACGCAGTATTTT. Protein product: CASSPGLYSTDTQYF.

This chain joins TRBV27 and TRBJ2-1; TRBD1 agrees at 9 bases. This CDR3 contains 16 residues. V lost 5 bases, J lost 1 base, and 6 bases stayed unmatched. Germline-derived CDR1 and CDR2 are MNHEY and SMNVEV (reference sequence). The DNA for the CDR3 is TGTGCCAGCAGTCCAGGGACAGGGTTATCCTACAATGAGCAGTTCTTC. The encoded protein is CASSPGTGLSYNEQFF.

This chain joins TRBV5-6 and TRBJ2-7; the D gene is possibly TRBD1 (6 bases). Looked up from germline, CDR1 is SGHDT and CDR2 is YYEEEE. The germline V and J ends were trimmed by 4 bases and 3 bases, with 23 bases remaining between them. This CDR3 comprises 17 residues. CDR3 loop: CASSPRGRGPSYYEQYF. CDR3 sequence (DNA): TGTGCCAGCAGCCCCAGGGGAAGGGGACCGTCCTACTACGAGCAGTACTTC.